The entry that follows covers one T cell receptor beta chain sequence. Its antigen is unknown. This record belongs to a study of beta chain features in type 1 diabetes. Study-level background: Across the samples, about 110,000,000 sorted cells were examined in total.

TCRB transcripts that were expressed got sequenced, as all of the isolated RNA had been reverse transcribed. Some clones are missing from TCRdb's copy, which holds only in-frame ones; the method was immunoSEQ multiplex PCR. The sample lists hundreds of thousands of clones, around 28% occurring once. Study results and caveats: Any HLA type influence on TCRB rearrangement was left unresolved here.

Trimming stripped 3 bases from V and 0 bases from J, with 12 bases between. The CDR3 spans 15 residues. CDR1 and CDR2 (germline): ENHRY, SYGVKD. Input material: naive CD4+ T cells from blood. The source of this sequence is a young man in good health. J is TRBJ2-7 and V is TRBV10-3; D ambiguous. The CDR3 loop is CAISESASLSYEQYF. CDR3 DNA: TGTGCCATCAGTGAATCGGCCAGCCTCTCCTACGAGCAGTACTTC.